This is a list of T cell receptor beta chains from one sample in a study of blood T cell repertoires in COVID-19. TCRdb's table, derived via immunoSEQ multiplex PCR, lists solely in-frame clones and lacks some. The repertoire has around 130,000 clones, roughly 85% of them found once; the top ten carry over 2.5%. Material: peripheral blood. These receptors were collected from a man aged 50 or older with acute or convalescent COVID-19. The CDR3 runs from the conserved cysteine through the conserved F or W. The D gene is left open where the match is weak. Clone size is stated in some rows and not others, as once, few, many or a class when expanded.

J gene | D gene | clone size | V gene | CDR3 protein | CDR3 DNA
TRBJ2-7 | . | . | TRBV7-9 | CASSPRRGFYEQYF | TGTGCCAGCAGCCCAAGGAGGGGTTTCTACGAGCAGTACTTC
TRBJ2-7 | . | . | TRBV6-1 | CASSERGTSDMAPFLEQYF | TGTGCCAGCAGTGAAAGGGGCACTTCCGACATGGCACCCTTCCTCGAGCAGTACTTC
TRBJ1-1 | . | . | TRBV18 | CASSPPTGRDTEAFF | TGTGCCAGCTCACCACCAACAGGTCGGGACACTGAAGCTTTCTTT
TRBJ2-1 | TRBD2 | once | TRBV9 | CASSGSGLAGGRGNEQFF | TGTGCCAGCAGCGGTTCGGGACTAGCGGGGGGGCGTGGAAATGAGCAGTTCTTC
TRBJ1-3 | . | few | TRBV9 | CASSHGTTHRLSGNTIYF | TGTGCCAGCAGCCACGGGACAACCCATCGACTCTCTGGAAACACCATATATTTT
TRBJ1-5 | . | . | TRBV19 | CASWTGHSNQPQHF | TGTGCCAGCTGGACGGGACATAGCAATCAGCCCCAGCATTTT
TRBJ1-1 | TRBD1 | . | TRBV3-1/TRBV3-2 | CASSPGQGGTEAFF | TGTGCCAGCAGCCCGGGACAGGGGGGCACTGAAGCTTTCTTT
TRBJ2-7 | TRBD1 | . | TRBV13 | CASSPSDRGPLKQYF | TGTGCCAGCAGCCCCTCGGACAGGGGCCCCCTCAAGCAGTACTTC
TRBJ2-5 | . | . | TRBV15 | CATSRGEYQETQYF | TGTGCCACCAGCAGAGGCGAGTACCAAGAGACCCAGTACTTC
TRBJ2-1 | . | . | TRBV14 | CASSQDIASSYNEQFF | TGTGCCAGCAGCCAAGATATAGCGAGCTCCTACAATGAGCAGTTCTTC
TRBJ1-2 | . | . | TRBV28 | CASSVGGANYGYTF | TGTGCCAGCAGCGTGGGGGGGGCTAACTATGGCTACACCTTC
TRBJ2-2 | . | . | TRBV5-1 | CASGPGTILTGELFF | TGCGCCAGCGGCCCCGGGACAATCCTCACCGGGGAGCTGTTTTTT
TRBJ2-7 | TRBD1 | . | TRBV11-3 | CASSLGTGGYYEQYF | TGTGCCAGCAGCTTGGGGACAGGGGGCTACTACGAGCAGTACTTC
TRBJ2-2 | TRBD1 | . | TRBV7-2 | CASSLGTGGGSGELFF | TGTGCCAGCAGCTTAGGGACAGGGGGCGGTAGCGGGGAGCTGTTTTTT
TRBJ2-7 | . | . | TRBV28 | CASSLSGGSYEQYF | TGTGCCAGCAGTTTATCGGGCGGGTCCTACGAGCAGTACTTC
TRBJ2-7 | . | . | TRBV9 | CASSVVEGQQYF | TGTGCCAGCAGCGTAGTGGAGGGTCAGCAGTACTTC
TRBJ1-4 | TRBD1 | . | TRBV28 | CASTGGTGNEKLFF | TGTGCCAGCACAGGCGGGACAGGCAATGAAAAACTGTTTTTT
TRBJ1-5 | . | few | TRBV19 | CASNGGRGVGPQHF | TGTGCCAGTAACGGGGGGCGTGGGGTCGGGCCCCAGCATTTT
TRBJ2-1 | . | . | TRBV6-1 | CASSEIRGNEQFF | TGTGCCAGCAGTGAAATTCGGGGAAATGAGCAGTTCTTC
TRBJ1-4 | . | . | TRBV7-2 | CASSWRRVDEKLFF | TGTGCCAGCAGCTGGAGGAGGGTCGATGAAAAACTGTTTTTT
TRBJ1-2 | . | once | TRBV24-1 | CATSDLRGGYTF | TGTGCCACCAGTGATTTGCGGGGTGGCTACACCTTC
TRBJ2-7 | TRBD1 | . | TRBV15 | CATSKQGAEQYF | TGTGCCACCAGCAAACAGGGGGCGGAGCAGTACTTC
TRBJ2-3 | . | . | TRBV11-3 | CASSSREDTQYF | TGTGCCAGCAGCTCTCGGGAGGATACGCAGTATTTT
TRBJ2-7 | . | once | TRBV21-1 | CASSLWGPYEQYF | TGTGCCAGCTCTTTGTGGGGCCCCTACGAGCAGTACTTC
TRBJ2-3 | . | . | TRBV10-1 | CASSEPSVDTQYF | TGCGCCAGCAGTGAGCCTTCTGTCGATACGCAGTATTTT
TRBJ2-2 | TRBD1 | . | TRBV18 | CASSPTLQGAASWTGELFF | TGTGCCAGCTCACCAACACTACAGGGGGCGGCATCGTGGACCGGGGAGCTGTTTTTT
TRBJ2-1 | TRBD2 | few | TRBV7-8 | CASSFVAAGGPDEQFF | TGTGCCAGCAGCTTCGTAGCAGCGGGAGGGCCCGATGAGCAGTTCTTC
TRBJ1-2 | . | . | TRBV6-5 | CASSGREYRYGYTF | TGTGCCAGCAGCGGTCGGGAGTACCGCTATGGCTACACCTTC
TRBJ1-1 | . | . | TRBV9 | CASSVGPVGTEAFF | TGTGCCAGCAGCGTAGGCCCCGTCGGCACTGAAGCTTTCTTT
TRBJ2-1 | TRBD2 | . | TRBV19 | CASSTLAGGEQFF | TGTGCCAGTAGTACTCTAGCGGGAGGCGAGCAGTTCTTC
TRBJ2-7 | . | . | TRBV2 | CASSEQGQQYF | TGTGCCAGCAGTGAACAGGGGCAGCAGTACTTC
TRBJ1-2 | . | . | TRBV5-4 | CASSLWGLVYGYTF | TGTGCCAGCAGCTTGTGGGGGCTCGTCTATGGCTACACCTTC
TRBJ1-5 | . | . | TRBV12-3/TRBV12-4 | CASSPSNQPQHF | TGTGCCAGCAGTCCCTCTAATCAGCCCCAGCATTTT
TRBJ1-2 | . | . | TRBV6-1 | CASSENVWMRVSNYGYTF | TGTGCCAGCAGTGAAAACGTGTGGATGAGGGTTAGTAACTATGGCTACACCTTC
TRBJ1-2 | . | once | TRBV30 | CAWSVRVLRGGYTF | TGTGCCTGGAGTGTCCGAGTTCTCCGGGGGGGCTACACCTTC
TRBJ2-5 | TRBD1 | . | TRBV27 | CASSLLPLQGAEETQYF | TGTGCCAGCAGTTTATTACCCCTACAGGGGGCAGAAGAGACCCAGTACTTC
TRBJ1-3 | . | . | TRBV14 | CASSQQQNSGNTIYF | TGTGCCAGCAGCCAACAACAGAACTCTGGAAACACCATATATTTT
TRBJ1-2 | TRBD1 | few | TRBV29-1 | CSVDPGQRTGYTF | TGCAGCGTTGACCCGGGACAGAGAACAGGCTACACCTTC
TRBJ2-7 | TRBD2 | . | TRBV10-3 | CAISDPIAGGLRPYEQYF | TGTGCCATCAGTGACCCCATAGCGGGGGGGCTTAGACCTTACGAGCAGTACTTC
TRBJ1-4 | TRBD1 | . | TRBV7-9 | CASSPGQGARTNEKLFF | TGTGCCAGCAGCCCAGGACAGGGGGCGCGGACTAATGAAAAACTGTTTTTT
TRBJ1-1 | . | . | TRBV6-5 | CASKGGDGTEAFF | TGTGCCAGCAAGGGAGGAGACGGCACTGAAGCTTTCTTT
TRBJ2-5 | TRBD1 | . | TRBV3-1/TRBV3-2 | CASSHRVQGAGETQYF | TGTGCCAGCAGCCATAGGGTACAGGGGGCGGGCGAGACCCAGTACTTC
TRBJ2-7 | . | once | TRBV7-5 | CARSLGRGDPYEQYF | TGTGCCAGAAGCCTCGGGCGGGGGGACCCCTACGAGCAGTACTTC
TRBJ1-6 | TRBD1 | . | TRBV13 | CASSPSSGGSPLHF | TGTGCCAGCAGCCCCAGCTCAGGGGGCTCACCCCTCCACTTT
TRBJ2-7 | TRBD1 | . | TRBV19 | CASSTAAGGTSYEQYF | TGTGCCAGTAGTACGGCGGCAGGGGGCACCTCCTACGAGCAGTACTTC
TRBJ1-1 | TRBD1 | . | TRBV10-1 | CASSADRASTEAFF | TGCGCCAGCAGTGCGGACAGGGCGAGCACTGAAGCTTTCTTT
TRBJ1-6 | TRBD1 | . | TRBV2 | CASSPDRDGAPLHF | TGTGCCAGCAGTCCCGACAGGGATGGTGCACCCCTCCACTTT
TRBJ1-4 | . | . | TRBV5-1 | CASSLRGVDEKLFF | TGCGCCAGCAGCTTGCGGGGGGTCGATGAAAAACTGTTTTTT